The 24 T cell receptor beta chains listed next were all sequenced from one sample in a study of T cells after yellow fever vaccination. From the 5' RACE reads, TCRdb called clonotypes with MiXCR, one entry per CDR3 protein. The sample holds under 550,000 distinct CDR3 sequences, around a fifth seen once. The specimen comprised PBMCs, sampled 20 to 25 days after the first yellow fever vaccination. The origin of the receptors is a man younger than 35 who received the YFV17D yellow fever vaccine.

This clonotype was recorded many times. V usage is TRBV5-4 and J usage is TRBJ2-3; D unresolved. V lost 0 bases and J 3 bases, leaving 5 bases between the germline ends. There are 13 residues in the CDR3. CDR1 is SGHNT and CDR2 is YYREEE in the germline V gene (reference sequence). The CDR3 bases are TGTGCCAGCAGCTTGGTTTTGACAGATACGCAGTATTTT. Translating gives CASSLVLTDTQYF.

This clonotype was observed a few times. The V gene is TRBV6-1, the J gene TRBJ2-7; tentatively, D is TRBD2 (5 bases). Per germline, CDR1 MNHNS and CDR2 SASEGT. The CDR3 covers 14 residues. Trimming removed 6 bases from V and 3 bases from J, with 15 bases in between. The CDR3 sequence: CASSPRDHSYEQYF. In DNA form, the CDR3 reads TGTGCCAGCAGCCCCCGGGATCATAGCTACGAGCAGTACTTC.

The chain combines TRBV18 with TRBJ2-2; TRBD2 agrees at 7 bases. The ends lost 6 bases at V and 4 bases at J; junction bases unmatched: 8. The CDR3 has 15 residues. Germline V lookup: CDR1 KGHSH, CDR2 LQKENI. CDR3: CASSLGLSGTGELFF. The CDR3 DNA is TGTGCCAGCTCTCTGGGACTATCAGGCACCGGGGAGCTGTTTTTT.

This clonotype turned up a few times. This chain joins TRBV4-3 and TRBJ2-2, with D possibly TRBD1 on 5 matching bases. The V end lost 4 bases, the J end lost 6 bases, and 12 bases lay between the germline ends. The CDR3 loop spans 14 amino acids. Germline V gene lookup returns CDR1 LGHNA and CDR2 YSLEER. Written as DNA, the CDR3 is TGCGCCAGCAGCCTCTACCCAGGGTCCGGGGAGCTGTTTTTT. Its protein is CASSLYPGSGELFF.

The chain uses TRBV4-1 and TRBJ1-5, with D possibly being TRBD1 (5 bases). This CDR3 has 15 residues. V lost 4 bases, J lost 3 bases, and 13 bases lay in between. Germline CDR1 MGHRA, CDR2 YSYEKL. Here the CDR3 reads CASSRLTGPNQPQHF. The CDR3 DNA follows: TGCGCCAGCAGCCGCCTAACAGGACCCAATCAGCCCCAGCATTTT.

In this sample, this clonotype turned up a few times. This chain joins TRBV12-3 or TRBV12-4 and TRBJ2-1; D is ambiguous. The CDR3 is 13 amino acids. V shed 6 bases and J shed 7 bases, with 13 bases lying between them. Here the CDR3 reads CASSQVFSNEQFF. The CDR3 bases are TGTGCCAGCAGCCAGGTGTTTTCGAATGAGCAGTTCTTC.

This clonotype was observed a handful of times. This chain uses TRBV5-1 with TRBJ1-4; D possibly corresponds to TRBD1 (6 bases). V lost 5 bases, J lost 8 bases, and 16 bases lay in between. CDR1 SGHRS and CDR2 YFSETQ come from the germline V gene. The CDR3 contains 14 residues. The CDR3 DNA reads TGCGCCAGCAGTCGCCGGTACAGGGAGGAAAAACTGTTTTTT. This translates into CASSRRYREEKLFF.

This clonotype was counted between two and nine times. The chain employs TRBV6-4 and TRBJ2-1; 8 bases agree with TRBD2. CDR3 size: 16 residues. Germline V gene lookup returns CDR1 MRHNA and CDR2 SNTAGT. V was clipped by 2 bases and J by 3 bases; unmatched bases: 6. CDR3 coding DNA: TGTGCCAGCAGTGACATCCCCAGCGGGGGCTACAATGAGCAGTTCTTC. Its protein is CASSDIPSGGYNEQFF.

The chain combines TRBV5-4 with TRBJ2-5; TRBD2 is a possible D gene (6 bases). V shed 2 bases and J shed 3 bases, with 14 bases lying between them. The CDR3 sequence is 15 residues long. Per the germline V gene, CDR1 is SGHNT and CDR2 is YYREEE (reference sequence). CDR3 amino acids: CASSFRGGLKETQYF. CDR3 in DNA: TGTGCCAGCAGCTTCCGGGGAGGTCTCAAAGAGACCCAGTACTTC. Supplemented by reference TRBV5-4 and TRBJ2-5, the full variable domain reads ETGVTQSPTHLIKTRGQQVTLRCSSQSGHNTVSWYQQALGQGPQFIFQYYREEENGRGNFPPRFSGLQFPNYSSELNVNALELDDSALYLCASSFRGGLKETQYFGPGTRLLVL.

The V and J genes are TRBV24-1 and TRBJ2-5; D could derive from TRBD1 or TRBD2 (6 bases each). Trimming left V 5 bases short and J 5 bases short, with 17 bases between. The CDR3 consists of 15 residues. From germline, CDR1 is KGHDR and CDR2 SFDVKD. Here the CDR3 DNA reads TGTGCCACCAGTGGTTGGTCCGGGGGCAGGGAGACCCAGTACTTC. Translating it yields CATSGWSGGRETQYF.

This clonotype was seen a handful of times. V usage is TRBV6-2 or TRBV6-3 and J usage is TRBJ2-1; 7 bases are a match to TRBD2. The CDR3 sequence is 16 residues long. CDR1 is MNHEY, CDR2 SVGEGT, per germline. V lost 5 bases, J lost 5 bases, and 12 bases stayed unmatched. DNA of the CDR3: TGTGCCAGCAGTCGATCGAGGGCGGGGGTCAACAATGAGCAGTTCTTC. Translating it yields CASSRSRAGVNNEQFF.

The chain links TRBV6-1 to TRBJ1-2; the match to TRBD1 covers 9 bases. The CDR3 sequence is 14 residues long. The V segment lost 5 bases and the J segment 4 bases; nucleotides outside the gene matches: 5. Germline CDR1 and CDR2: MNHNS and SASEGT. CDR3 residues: CASSPDRGGYGYTF. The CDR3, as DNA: TGTGCCAGCAGTCCGGACAGGGGAGGCTATGGCTACACCTTC.

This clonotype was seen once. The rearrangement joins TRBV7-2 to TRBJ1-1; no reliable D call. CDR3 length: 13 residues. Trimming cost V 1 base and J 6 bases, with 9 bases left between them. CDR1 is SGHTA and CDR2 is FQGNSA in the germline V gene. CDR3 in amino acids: CASSLGSTAEAFF. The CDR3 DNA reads TGTGCCAGCAGCTTAGGGTCGACCGCTGAAGCTTTCTTT.

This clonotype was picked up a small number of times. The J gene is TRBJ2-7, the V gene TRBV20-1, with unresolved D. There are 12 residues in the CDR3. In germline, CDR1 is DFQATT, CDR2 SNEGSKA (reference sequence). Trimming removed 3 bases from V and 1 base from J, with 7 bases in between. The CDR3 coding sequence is TGCAGTGCTAGGACCTCGTCCTACGAGCAGTACTTC. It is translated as CSARTSSYEQYF.

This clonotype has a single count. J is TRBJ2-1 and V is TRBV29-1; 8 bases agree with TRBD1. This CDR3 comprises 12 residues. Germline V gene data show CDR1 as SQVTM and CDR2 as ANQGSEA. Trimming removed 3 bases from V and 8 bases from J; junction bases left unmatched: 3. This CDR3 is CSVDRGLYEQFF. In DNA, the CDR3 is TGCAGCGTTGACAGGGGGCTGTATGAGCAGTTCTTC.

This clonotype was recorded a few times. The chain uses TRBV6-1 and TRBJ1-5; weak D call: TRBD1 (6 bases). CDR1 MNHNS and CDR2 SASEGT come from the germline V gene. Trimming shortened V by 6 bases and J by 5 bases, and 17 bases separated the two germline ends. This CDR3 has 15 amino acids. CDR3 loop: CASSLGGPQDQPQHF. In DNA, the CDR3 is TGTGCCAGCAGCCTCGGGGGCCCCCAGGATCAGCCCCAGCATTTT.

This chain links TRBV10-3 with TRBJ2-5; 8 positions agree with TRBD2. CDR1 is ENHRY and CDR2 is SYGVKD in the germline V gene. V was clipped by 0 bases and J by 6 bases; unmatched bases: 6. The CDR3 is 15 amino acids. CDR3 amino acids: CAISESNSGGQTQYF. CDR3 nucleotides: TGTGCCATCAGTGAGTCGAACAGCGGGGGACAGACCCAGTACTTC.

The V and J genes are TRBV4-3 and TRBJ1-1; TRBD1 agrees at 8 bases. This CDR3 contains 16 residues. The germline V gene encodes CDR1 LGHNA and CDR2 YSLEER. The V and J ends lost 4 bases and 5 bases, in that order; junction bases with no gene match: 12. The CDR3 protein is CASSRVPGTGRTEAFF. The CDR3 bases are TGCGCCAGCAGCCGTGTTCCCGGGACAGGACGGACTGAAGCTTTCTTT.

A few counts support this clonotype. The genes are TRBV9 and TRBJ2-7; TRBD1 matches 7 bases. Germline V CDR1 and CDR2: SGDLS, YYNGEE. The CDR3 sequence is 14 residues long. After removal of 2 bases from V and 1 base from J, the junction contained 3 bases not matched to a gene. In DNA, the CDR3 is TGTGCCAGCAGCGTCGACAGGGATTCCTACGAGCAGTACTTC. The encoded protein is CASSVDRDSYEQYF.

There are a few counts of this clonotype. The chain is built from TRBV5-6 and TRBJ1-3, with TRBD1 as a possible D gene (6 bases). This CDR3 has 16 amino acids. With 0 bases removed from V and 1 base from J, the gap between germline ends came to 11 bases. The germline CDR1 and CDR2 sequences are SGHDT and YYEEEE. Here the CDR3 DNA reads TGTGCCAGCAGCTTGGTAGGGCAGGGGTCTGGAAACACCATATATTTT. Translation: CASSLVGQGSGNTIYF.

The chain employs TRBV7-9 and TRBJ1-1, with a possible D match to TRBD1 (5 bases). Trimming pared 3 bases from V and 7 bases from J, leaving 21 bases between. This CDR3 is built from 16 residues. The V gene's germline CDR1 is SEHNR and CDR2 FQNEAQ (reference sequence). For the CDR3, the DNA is TGTGCCAGCAGCTTTAGACGGGGCCCGGTGTTTGATGAAGCTTTCTTT. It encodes CASSFRRGPVFDEAFF.

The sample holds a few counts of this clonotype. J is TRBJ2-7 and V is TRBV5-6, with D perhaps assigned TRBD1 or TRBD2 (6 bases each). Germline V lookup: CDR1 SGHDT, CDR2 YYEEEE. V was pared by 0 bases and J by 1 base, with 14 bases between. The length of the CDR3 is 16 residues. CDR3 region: CASSLGIGGGSYEQYF. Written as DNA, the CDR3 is TGTGCCAGCAGCTTGGGCATTGGAGGGGGGTCCTACGAGCAGTACTTC. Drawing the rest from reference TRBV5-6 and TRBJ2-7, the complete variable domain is DAGVTQSPTHLIKTRGQQVTLRCSPKSGHDTVSWYQQALGQGPQFIFQYYEEEERQRGNFPDRFSGHQFPNYSSELNVNALLLGDSALYLCASSLGIGGGSYEQYFGPGTRLTVT.

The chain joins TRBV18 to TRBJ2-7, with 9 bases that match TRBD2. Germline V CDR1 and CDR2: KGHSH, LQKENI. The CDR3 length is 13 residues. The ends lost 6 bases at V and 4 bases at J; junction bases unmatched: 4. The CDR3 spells CASSPTSGYEQYV. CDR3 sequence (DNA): TGTGCCAGCTCGCCCACTAGCGGGTACGAGCAGTACGTC.

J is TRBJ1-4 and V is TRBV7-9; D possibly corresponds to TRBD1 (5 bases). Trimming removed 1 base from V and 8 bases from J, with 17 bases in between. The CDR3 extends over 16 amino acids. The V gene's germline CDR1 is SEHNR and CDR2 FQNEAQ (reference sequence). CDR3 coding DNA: TGTGCCAGCAGCTTAGGAGCCATTGGGGGTCGCGAAAAACTGTTTTTT. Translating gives CASSLGAIGGREKLFF.